Listed below are T cell receptor beta chains from one sample, sequenced in a study of T cell responses to AZD1222 COVID-19 vaccine. TCRdb's table, derived via immunoSEQ multiplex PCR, lists solely in-frame clones and lacks some. Among more than 75,000 clones listed, around 93% were seen once. Specimen: peripheral blood, collected on day 0 of AZD1222 vaccination. All receptors come from an adult in good health. Each CDR3 is given without its conserved first and last residue. D genes are given only for firm matches.

d_call: TRBD2; v_call: TRBV4-3; cdr3_aa: ASSQVLAGGRYTQY
d_call: TRBD1; v_call: TRBV7-9; cdr3_aa: ASSASGTGIRNYGYT
d_call: NA; v_call: TRBV28; cdr3_aa: ASSLGETEAF
d_call: TRBD2; v_call: TRBV11-3; cdr3_aa: ASSSTSGGPYEQY
d_call: NA; v_call: TRBV19; cdr3_aa: ASSIEVQTLGEQY
d_call: NA; v_call: TRBV9; cdr3_aa: ASSAAANYGYT
d_call: NA; v_call: TRBV5-5; cdr3_aa: ASSLDLVSPLH
d_call: TRBD1; v_call: TRBV28; cdr3_aa: ASSRTGTGIPTIY
d_call: TRBD2; v_call: TRBV29-1; cdr3_aa: SVGAGGTDTQY
d_call: NA; v_call: TRBV6-5; cdr3_aa: AISRGPDYGYT
d_call: NA; v_call: TRBV2; cdr3_aa: ASSEAGGPYEQY
d_call: TRBD1; v_call: TRBV11-2; cdr3_aa: ASSLGTGQKFSYEQY
d_call: NA; v_call: TRBV4-1; cdr3_aa: ASSPPSRLVGTEAF
d_call: NA; v_call: TRBV9; cdr3_aa: ASSVRAGPNEKLF
d_call: NA; v_call: TRBV9; cdr3_aa: ASSVAPGGEPQH
d_call: TRBD1; v_call: TRBV27; cdr3_aa: ASTPTGGGTEAF
d_call: NA; v_call: TRBV19; cdr3_aa: AASKVSGANVLT
d_call: TRBD2; v_call: TRBV6-1; cdr3_aa: ASSELVASGSSYNEQF
d_call: TRBD2; v_call: TRBV5-8; cdr3_aa: ASRRERGHTDTQY
d_call: TRBD2; v_call: TRBV27; cdr3_aa: ASRTGTRSSYNEQF
d_call: NA; v_call: TRBV23-1; cdr3_aa: ASSPGPGSGNQPQH
d_call: TRBD2; v_call: TRBV9; cdr3_aa: ASSVGLAGPASYEQY
d_call: TRBD2; v_call: TRBV7-9; cdr3_aa: ASSSTSGGARDTQY
d_call: NA; v_call: TRBV7-6; cdr3_aa: ASSPRPSSANTGELF
d_call: NA; v_call: TRBV5-1; cdr3_aa: ASSLGGALGNQPQH
d_call: NA; v_call: TRBV19; cdr3_aa: ASSDRQPPTYGYT
d_call: NA; v_call: TRBV28; cdr3_aa: ASSLVHIHSNQPQH
d_call: TRBD1; v_call: TRBV28; cdr3_aa: ASSEQGALDTEAF
d_call: NA; v_call: TRBV2; cdr3_aa: ASHDPTTSAEGEQY
d_call: NA; v_call: TRBV30; cdr3_aa: AWMRGGSSGNTIY
d_call: NA; v_call: TRBV21-1; cdr3_aa: ASSKAGQGCPVCSYEQY
d_call: NA; v_call: TRBV29-1; cdr3_aa: SVERGQQETQY
d_call: NA; v_call: TRBV5-6; cdr3_aa: ASSSWPNQPQH
d_call: TRBD1; v_call: TRBV10-3; cdr3_aa: AIRPGTGDNSPLH
d_call: NA; v_call: TRBV10-3; cdr3_aa: AISESLGATGNTIY
d_call: TRBD1; v_call: TRBV9; cdr3_aa: ASSVATGGAFDTQY